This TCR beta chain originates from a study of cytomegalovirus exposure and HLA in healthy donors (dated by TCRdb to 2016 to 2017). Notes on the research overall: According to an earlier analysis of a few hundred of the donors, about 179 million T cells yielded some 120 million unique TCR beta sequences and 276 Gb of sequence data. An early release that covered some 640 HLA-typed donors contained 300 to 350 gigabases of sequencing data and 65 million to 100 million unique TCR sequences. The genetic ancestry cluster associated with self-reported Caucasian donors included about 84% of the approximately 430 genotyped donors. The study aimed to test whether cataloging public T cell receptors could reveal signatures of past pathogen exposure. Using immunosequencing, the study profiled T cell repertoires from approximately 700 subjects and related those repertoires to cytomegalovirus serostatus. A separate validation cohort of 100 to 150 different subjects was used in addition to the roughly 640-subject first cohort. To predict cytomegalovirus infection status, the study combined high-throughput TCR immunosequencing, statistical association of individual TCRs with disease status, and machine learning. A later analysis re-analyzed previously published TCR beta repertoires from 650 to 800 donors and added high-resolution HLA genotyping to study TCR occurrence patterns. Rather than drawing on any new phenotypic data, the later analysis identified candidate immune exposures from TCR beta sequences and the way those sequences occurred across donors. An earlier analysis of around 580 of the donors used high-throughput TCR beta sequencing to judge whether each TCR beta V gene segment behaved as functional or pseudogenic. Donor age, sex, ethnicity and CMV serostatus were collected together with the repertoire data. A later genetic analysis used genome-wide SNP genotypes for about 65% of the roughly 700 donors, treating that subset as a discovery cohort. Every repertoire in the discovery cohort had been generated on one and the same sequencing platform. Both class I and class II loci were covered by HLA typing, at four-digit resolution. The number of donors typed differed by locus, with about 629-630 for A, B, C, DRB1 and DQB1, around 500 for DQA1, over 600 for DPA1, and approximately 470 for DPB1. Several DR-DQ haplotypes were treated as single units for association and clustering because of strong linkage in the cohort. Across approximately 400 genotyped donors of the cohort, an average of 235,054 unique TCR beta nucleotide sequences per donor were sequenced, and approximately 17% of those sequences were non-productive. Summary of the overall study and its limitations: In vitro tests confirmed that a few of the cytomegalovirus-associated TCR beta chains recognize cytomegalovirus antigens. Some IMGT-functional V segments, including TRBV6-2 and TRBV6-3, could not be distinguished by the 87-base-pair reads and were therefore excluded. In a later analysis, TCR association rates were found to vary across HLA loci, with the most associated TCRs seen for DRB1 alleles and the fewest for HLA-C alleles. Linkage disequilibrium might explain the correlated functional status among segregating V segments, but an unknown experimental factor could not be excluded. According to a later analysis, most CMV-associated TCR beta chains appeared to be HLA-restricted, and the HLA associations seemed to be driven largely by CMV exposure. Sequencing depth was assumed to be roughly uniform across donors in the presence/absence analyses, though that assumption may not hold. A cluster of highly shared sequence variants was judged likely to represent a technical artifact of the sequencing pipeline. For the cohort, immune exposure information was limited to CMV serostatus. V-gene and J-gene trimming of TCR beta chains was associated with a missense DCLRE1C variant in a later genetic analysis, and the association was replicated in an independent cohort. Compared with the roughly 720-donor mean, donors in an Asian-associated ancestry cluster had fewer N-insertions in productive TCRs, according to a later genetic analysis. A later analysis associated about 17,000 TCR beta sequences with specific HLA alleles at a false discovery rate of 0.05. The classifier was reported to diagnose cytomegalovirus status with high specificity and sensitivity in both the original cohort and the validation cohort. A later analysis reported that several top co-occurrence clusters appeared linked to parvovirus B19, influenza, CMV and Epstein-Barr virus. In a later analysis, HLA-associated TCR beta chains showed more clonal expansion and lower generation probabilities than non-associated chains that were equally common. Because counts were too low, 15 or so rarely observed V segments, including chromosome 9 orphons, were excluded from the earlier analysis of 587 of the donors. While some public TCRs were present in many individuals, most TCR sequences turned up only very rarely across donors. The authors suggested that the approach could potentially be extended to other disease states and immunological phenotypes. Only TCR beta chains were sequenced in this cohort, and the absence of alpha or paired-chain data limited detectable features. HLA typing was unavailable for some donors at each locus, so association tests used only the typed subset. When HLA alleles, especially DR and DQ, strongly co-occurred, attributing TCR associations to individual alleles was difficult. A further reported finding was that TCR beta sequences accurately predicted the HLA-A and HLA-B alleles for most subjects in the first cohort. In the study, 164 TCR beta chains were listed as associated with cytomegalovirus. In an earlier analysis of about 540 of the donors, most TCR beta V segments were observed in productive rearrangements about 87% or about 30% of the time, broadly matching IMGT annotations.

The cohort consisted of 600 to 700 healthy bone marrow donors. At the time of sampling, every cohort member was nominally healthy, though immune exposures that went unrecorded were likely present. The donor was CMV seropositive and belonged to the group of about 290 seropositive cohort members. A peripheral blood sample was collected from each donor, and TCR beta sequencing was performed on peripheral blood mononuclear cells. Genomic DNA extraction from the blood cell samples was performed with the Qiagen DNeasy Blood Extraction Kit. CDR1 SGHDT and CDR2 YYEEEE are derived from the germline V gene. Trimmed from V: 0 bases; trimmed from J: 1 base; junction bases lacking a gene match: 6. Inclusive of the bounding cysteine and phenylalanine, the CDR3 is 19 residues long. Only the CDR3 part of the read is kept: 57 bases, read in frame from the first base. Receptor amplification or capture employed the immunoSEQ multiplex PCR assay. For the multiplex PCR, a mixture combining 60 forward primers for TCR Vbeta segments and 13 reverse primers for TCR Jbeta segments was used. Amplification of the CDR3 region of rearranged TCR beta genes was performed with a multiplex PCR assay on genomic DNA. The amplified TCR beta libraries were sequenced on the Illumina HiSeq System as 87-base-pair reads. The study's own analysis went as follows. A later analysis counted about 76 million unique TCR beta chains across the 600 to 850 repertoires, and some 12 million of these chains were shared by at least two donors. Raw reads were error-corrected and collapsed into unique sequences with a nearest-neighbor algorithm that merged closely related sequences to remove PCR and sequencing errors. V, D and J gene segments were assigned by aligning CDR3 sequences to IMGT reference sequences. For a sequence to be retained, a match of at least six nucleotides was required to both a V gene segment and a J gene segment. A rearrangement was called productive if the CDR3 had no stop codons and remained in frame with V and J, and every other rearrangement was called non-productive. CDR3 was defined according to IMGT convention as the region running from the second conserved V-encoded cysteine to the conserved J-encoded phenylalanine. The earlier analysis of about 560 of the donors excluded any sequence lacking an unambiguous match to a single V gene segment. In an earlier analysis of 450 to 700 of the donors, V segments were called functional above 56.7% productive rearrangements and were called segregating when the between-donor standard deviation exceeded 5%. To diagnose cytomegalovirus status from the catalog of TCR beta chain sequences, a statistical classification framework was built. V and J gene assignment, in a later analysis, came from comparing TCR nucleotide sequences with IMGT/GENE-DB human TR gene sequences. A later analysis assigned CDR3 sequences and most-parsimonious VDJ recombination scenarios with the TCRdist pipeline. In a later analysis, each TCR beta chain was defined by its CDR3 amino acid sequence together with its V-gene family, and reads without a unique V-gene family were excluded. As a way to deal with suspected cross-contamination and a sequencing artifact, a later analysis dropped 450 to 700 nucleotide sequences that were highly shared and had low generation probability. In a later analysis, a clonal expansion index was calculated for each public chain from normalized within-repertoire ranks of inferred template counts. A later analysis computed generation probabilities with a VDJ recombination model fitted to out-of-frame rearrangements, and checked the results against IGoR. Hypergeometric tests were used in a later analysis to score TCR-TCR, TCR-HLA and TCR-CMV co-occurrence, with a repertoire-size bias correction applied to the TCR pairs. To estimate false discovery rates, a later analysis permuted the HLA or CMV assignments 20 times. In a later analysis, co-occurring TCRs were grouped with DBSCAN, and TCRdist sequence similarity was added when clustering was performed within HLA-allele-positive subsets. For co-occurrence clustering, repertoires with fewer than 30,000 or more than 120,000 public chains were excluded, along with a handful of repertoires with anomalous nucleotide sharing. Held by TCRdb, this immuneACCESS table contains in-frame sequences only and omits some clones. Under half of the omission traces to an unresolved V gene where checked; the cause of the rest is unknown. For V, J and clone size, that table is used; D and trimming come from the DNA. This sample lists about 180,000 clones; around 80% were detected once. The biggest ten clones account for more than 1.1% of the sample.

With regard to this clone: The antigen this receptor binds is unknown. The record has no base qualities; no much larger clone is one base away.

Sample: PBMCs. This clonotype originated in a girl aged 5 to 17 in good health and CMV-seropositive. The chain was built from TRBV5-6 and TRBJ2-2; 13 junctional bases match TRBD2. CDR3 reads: CASSLGLAGGLRNTGELFF. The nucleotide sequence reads TGTGCCAGCAGCTTGGGACTAGCGGGAGGCCTTAGGAACACCGGGGAGCTGTTTTTT.